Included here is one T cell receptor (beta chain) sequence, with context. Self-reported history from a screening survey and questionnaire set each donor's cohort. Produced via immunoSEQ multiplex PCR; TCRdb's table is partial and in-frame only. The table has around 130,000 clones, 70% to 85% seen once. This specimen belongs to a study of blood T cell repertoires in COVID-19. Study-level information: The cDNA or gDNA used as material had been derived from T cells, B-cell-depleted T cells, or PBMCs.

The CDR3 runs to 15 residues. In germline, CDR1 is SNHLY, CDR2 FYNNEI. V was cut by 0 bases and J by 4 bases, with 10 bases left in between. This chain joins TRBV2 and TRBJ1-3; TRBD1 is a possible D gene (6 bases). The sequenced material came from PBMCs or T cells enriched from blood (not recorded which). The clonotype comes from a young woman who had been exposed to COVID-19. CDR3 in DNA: TGTGCCAGCAGTGAAGCGCCAGGGGTCGGAAACACCATATATTTT. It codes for CASSEAPGVGNTIYF.